The rows below give T cell receptor beta chains drawn from one sample of a study of cytomegalovirus exposure and HLA in healthy donors. This table comes from immunoSEQ multiplex PCR, and its TCRdb copy is limited to in-frame clones, with some not included. The data show about 200,000 clones, roughly 70% seen once. Sample: PBMCs. The receptors originated from a man between 40 and 49 years old in good health and CMV-seropositive. The CDR3 runs from the conserved cysteine through the conserved F or W. A D gene is named only where the DNA matches it firmly. Size tells how often a clone was seen (once, few, many) or the class of an expanded clone, and some rows leave it out.

cdr3_nt: TGTGCCAGCAGTTACTTGGCGCAGGGTGTCTACGAGCAGTACTTC; cdr3_aa: CASSYLAQGVYEQYF; clone_size: -; d_call: -; j_call: TRBJ2-7; v_call: TRBV6-5
cdr3_nt: TGTGCCAGTAGCAGGGACATGAACACTGAAGCTTTCTTT; cdr3_aa: CASSRDMNTEAFF; clone_size: -; d_call: -; j_call: TRBJ1-1; v_call: TRBV19
cdr3_nt: TGTGCCAGCAGACCGGGACAGGCCACCTACGAGCAGTACTTC; cdr3_aa: CASRPGQATYEQYF; clone_size: -; d_call: TRBD1; j_call: TRBJ2-7; v_call: TRBV2
cdr3_nt: TGTGCCACCAGCAGAGTAACAAGCTCCTACGAGCAGTACTTC; cdr3_aa: CATSRVTSSYEQYF; clone_size: once; d_call: -; j_call: TRBJ2-7; v_call: TRBV15
cdr3_nt: TGTGCCAGCAAAAGGTCCGGGACAGGGGTCGAAAAACTGTTTTTT; cdr3_aa: CASKRSGTGVEKLFF; clone_size: once; d_call: TRBD1; j_call: TRBJ1-4; v_call: TRBV27
cdr3_nt: TGTGCCAGCAGCTTACGCCTTGTAACAGGGGGAGATACGCAGTATTTT; cdr3_aa: CASSLRLVTGGDTQYF; clone_size: once; d_call: TRBD1; j_call: TRBJ2-3; v_call: TRBV7-6
cdr3_nt: TGCAGCGCTTCAGGGACAACTAATGAAAAACTGTTTTTT; cdr3_aa: CSASGTTNEKLFF; clone_size: -; d_call: -; j_call: TRBJ1-4; v_call: TRBV29-1
cdr3_nt: TGTGCCAGTAGTAGGCAGGGCCGTACAGATACGCAGTATTTT; cdr3_aa: CASSRQGRTDTQYF; clone_size: -; d_call: -; j_call: TRBJ2-3; v_call: TRBV19
cdr3_nt: TGTGCCAGCAGTTACGGGGCAGCCACTGAAGCTTTCTTT; cdr3_aa: CASSYGAATEAFF; clone_size: few; d_call: -; j_call: TRBJ1-1; v_call: TRBV6-5
cdr3_nt: TGTGCCAGCACCTTGGCTTTGGAGTTCGGCGGCTACACCTTC; cdr3_aa: CASTLALEFGGYTF; clone_size: -; d_call: -; j_call: TRBJ1-2; v_call: TRBV5-4
cdr3_nt: TGTGCCAGCAGCTTAGGACAGGGCGGCGAGCAGTACTTC; cdr3_aa: CASSLGQGGEQYF; clone_size: -; d_call: TRBD1; j_call: TRBJ2-7; v_call: TRBV11-2
cdr3_nt: TGCGCCAGCAGCTTGAGAGGGGGCGGGAAGAACGCCTACAATGAGCAGTTCTTC; cdr3_aa: CASSLRGGGKNAYNEQFF; clone_size: -; d_call: -; j_call: TRBJ2-1; v_call: TRBV5-1
cdr3_nt: TGTGCCAGCAGCACCCCCTGGACTAGCGGGGGATACAATGAGCAGTTCTTC; cdr3_aa: CASSTPWTSGGYNEQFF; clone_size: -; d_call: TRBD2; j_call: TRBJ2-1; v_call: TRBV7-2
cdr3_nt: TGTGCCAGCAGTCCCCGGGAGCTCTACGAGCAGTACTTC; cdr3_aa: CASSPRELYEQYF; clone_size: few; d_call: -; j_call: TRBJ2-7; v_call: TRBV6-1
cdr3_nt: TGTGCCAGCAGCGTAGAAGTAGGAGGGGCCGGACGACAAGAGACCCAGTACTTC; cdr3_aa: CASSVEVGGAGRQETQYF; clone_size: -; d_call: -; j_call: TRBJ2-5; v_call: TRBV9
cdr3_nt: TGTGCCAGCAGCCCCACCGACAGGTCCCTCACTGAAGCTTTCTTT; cdr3_aa: CASSPTDRSLTEAFF; clone_size: few; d_call: -; j_call: TRBJ1-1; v_call: TRBV27
cdr3_nt: TGTGCCAGCCAGGGTAAGGTCGGGGGCTACGAGCAGTACTTC; cdr3_aa: CASQGKVGGYEQYF; clone_size: -; d_call: -; j_call: TRBJ2-7; v_call: TRBV19
cdr3_nt: TGCGCCAGCACCTTGGGGACAGGGGGCATCGACGAGCAGTACTTC; cdr3_aa: CASTLGTGGIDEQYF; clone_size: -; d_call: TRBD1; j_call: TRBJ2-7; v_call: TRBV5-1
cdr3_nt: TGTGCCAGCAGCTTAGGGGCGGGGGGAGACAATGAGCAGTTCTTC; cdr3_aa: CASSLGAGGDNEQFF; clone_size: -; d_call: TRBD2; j_call: TRBJ2-1; v_call: TRBV7-9
cdr3_nt: TGTGCCAGCCGCCGGGACTCCTCCTACGAGCAGTACTTC; cdr3_aa: CASRRDSSYEQYF; clone_size: -; d_call: -; j_call: TRBJ2-7; v_call: TRBV2
cdr3_nt: TGTGCCAGCAGCTTGGTTGAGTCCGAATCCTACCAAGAGACCCAGTACTTC; cdr3_aa: CASSLVESESYQETQYF; clone_size: -; d_call: -; j_call: TRBJ2-5; v_call: TRBV5-5
cdr3_nt: TGTGCCAGTAGTATGGACAGGGGTAACTATGGCTACACCTTC; cdr3_aa: CASSMDRGNYGYTF; clone_size: -; d_call: TRBD1; j_call: TRBJ1-2; v_call: TRBV19
cdr3_nt: TGTGCCAGCAGCGCCCGGGACTTCCCCTACAATGAGCAGTTCTTC; cdr3_aa: CASSARDFPYNEQFF; clone_size: few; d_call: -; j_call: TRBJ2-1; v_call: TRBV9
cdr3_nt: TGTGCCAGCAGCTCGGAGCGGGACGGAGAAAAACTGTTTTTT; cdr3_aa: CASSSERDGEKLFF; clone_size: -; d_call: -; j_call: TRBJ1-4; v_call: TRBV11-2
cdr3_nt: TGTGCCAGCAGTAAGCGACAGGGTACCAATGAAAAACTGTTTTTT; cdr3_aa: CASSKRQGTNEKLFF; clone_size: -; d_call: TRBD1; j_call: TRBJ1-4; v_call: TRBV6-5
cdr3_nt: TGCAGCGTTGAAGAACCCAGGGGCCGGAATGAGCAGTTCTTC; cdr3_aa: CSVEEPRGRNEQFF; clone_size: -; d_call: -; j_call: TRBJ2-1; v_call: TRBV29-1
cdr3_nt: TGTGCCAGCAGTTCTACTAGCGGGGGGGTCGGCACAGATACGCAGTATTTT; cdr3_aa: CASSSTSGGVGTDTQYF; clone_size: -; d_call: TRBD2; j_call: TRBJ2-3; v_call: TRBV28
cdr3_nt: TGTGCCAGCAGTTTATCAAACCTCCGACAGGGATTTGTATACGAGCAGTACTTC; cdr3_aa: CASSLSNLRQGFVYEQYF; clone_size: once; d_call: TRBD1; j_call: TRBJ2-7; v_call: TRBV28
cdr3_nt: TGTGCCAGCAGCACCACCGGGACAGGGGGGACCGGGGAGCTGTTTTTT; cdr3_aa: CASSTTGTGGTGELFF; clone_size: -; d_call: TRBD1; j_call: TRBJ2-2; v_call: TRBV5-6
cdr3_nt: TGCGCCAGCAGCTTGGCGGGACTAGCAACAGATACGCAGTATTTT; cdr3_aa: CASSLAGLATDTQYF; clone_size: -; d_call: TRBD2; j_call: TRBJ2-3; v_call: TRBV5-1
cdr3_nt: TGCGCCAGCAGCTTGCTTCACTTTCAAGAGACCCAGTACTTC; cdr3_aa: CASSLLHFQETQYF; clone_size: few; d_call: -; j_call: TRBJ2-5; v_call: TRBV5-1
cdr3_nt: TGCGCCAGCAGCCAATCCGGGGGGATTAATGAAAAACTGTTTTTT; cdr3_aa: CASSQSGGINEKLFF; clone_size: -; d_call: -; j_call: TRBJ1-4; v_call: TRBV4-3
cdr3_nt: TGCGCCAGCAGCTTGTCAACAGCTCAAGAGACCCAGTACTTC; cdr3_aa: CASSLSTAQETQYF; clone_size: -; d_call: -; j_call: TRBJ2-5; v_call: TRBV5-1
cdr3_nt: TGTGCCAGCAGCTTAGTTGCGGGGACGGGAGGTAGTCAGCCCCAGCATTTT; cdr3_aa: CASSLVAGTGGSQPQHF; clone_size: -; d_call: -; j_call: TRBJ1-5; v_call: TRBV7-9
cdr3_nt: TGTGCCAGCAGTGCTACTTACGAGCAGTACTTC; cdr3_aa: CASSATYEQYF; clone_size: few; d_call: -; j_call: TRBJ2-7; v_call: TRBV28
cdr3_nt: TGTGCCAGCAGCCTGCAGGGTGGCTACGCTGAAGCTTTCTTT; cdr3_aa: CASSLQGGYAEAFF; clone_size: -; d_call: -; j_call: TRBJ1-1; v_call: TRBV7-2
cdr3_nt: TGTGCCAGCTCACCACTACAGGGGAATTCACCCCTCCACTTT; cdr3_aa: CASSPLQGNSPLHF; clone_size: -; d_call: TRBD1; j_call: TRBJ1-6; v_call: TRBV18
cdr3_nt: TGTGCCAGCAGTCCAGGCTCTTGGGAGACCCAGTACTTC; cdr3_aa: CASSPGSWETQYF; clone_size: -; d_call: -; j_call: TRBJ2-5; v_call: TRBV6-1
cdr3_nt: TGTGCCAGCAGTCCCCGCTCTACTAGCGGGGGGGCCAAAGATACGCAGTATTTT; cdr3_aa: CASSPRSTSGGAKDTQYF; clone_size: -; d_call: TRBD2; j_call: TRBJ2-3; v_call: TRBV27
cdr3_nt: TGTGCCAGCGCCCGAATTCAGGATTCACCCCTCCACTTT; cdr3_aa: CASARIQDSPLHF; clone_size: few; d_call: -; j_call: TRBJ1-6; v_call: TRBV11-1
cdr3_nt: TGTGCCAGCAGTTTTCCAGGGGGCTTTTCACCCCTCCACTTT; cdr3_aa: CASSFPGGFSPLHF; clone_size: few; d_call: TRBD1; j_call: TRBJ1-6; v_call: TRBV27
cdr3_nt: TGTGCCAGTAGTATACCTCGGGGTAAAACTAGCAATCAGCCCCAGCATTTT; cdr3_aa: CASSIPRGKTSNQPQHF; clone_size: -; d_call: -; j_call: TRBJ1-5; v_call: TRBV19
cdr3_nt: TGTGCCAGCAGCTTGGTCCCGCTAGCGGGGGGGCGCAATGAGCAGTTCTTC; cdr3_aa: CASSLVPLAGGRNEQFF; clone_size: -; d_call: TRBD2; j_call: TRBJ2-1; v_call: TRBV5-5
cdr3_nt: TGTGCCAGCTCTCTCGACAGACAGAACACTGAAGCTTTCTTT; cdr3_aa: CASSLDRQNTEAFF; clone_size: few; d_call: -; j_call: TRBJ1-1; v_call: TRBV18
cdr3_nt: TGTGCCATCAGTGGACAAGGGAACACTGAAGCTTTCTTT; cdr3_aa: CAISGQGNTEAFF; clone_size: few; d_call: -; j_call: TRBJ1-1; v_call: TRBV10-3
cdr3_nt: TGTGCCAGCAGCTTGACAGGGAAATCACCCCTCCACTTT; cdr3_aa: CASSLTGKSPLHF; clone_size: -; d_call: -; j_call: TRBJ1-6; v_call: TRBV5-6
cdr3_nt: TGTGCCTTTGTGGTCCAGTCCTACGAGCAGTACTTC; cdr3_aa: CAFVVQSYEQYF; clone_size: -; d_call: -; j_call: TRBJ2-7; v_call: TRBV6-5
cdr3_nt: TGCGCCAGCGACAGGGGATCTGCAACTAATGAAAAACTGTTTTTT; cdr3_aa: CASDRGSATNEKLFF; clone_size: -; d_call: TRBD1; j_call: TRBJ1-4; v_call: TRBV4-1
cdr3_nt: TGTGCCAGCAGCTTCGGCGCAGGCCCCTACGAGCAGTACTTC; cdr3_aa: CASSFGAGPYEQYF; clone_size: -; d_call: -; j_call: TRBJ2-7; v_call: TRBV5-5
cdr3_nt: TGTGCCAGCAGCCTAAACCCCGTATTCGGGGAGCAGTTCTTC; cdr3_aa: CASSLNPVFGEQFF; clone_size: -; d_call: -; j_call: TRBJ2-1; v_call: TRBV11-2
cdr3_nt: TGCGCCAGCAGCTCCCTTACAGCAAGCTCCTACAATGAGCAGTTCTTC; cdr3_aa: CASSSLTASSYNEQFF; clone_size: -; d_call: -; j_call: TRBJ2-1; v_call: TRBV5-1
cdr3_nt: TGTGCCAGCAGCGAGGGAGACTATGGCTACACCTTC; cdr3_aa: CASSEGDYGYTF; clone_size: once; d_call: -; j_call: TRBJ1-2; v_call: TRBV11-3